This is a list of T cell receptor beta chains from one sample in a study of OX40 agonist ivuxolimab in advanced cancers. Clones were sequenced by immunoSEQ multiplex PCR, and TCRdb holds only the in-frame ones, with some missing. The profile shows tens of thousands of clones, 81% of them singletons. The sample consisted of CD4+ or CD8+ T cells sorted from blood, taken in a trial of the OX40 agonist ivuxolimab. The receptors come from an adult with an advanced solid tumor such as melanoma, head and neck, liver or kidney cancer. The CDR3 runs from the conserved cysteine through the conserved F or W. Each record gives: J gene, V gene, clone size, D gene, CDR3 DNA, CDR3 protein. A D gene is named only where the DNA matches it firmly. Size tells how often a clone was seen (once, few, many) or the class of an expanded clone, and some rows leave it out.

j_call: TRBJ2-4; v_call: TRBV7-2; clone_size: -; d_call: -; cdr3_nt: TGTGCCAGCAGCCCAACAGGTCTAGCCAAAAACATTCAGTACTTC; cdr3_aa: CASSPTGLAKNIQYF
j_call: TRBJ1-2; v_call: TRBV19; clone_size: -; d_call: -; cdr3_nt: TGTGCCAGTAGTATCCCAGGGCATTACGGCTACACCTTC; cdr3_aa: CASSIPGHYGYTF
j_call: TRBJ1-1; v_call: TRBV5-1; clone_size: -; d_call: -; cdr3_nt: TGCGCCAGCAAACGGGACATCTCGAACACTGAAGCTTTCTTT; cdr3_aa: CASKRDISNTEAFF
j_call: TRBJ2-1; v_call: TRBV28; clone_size: -; d_call: -; cdr3_nt: TGTGCCAGCAGTTCCCAGACAGCGAGCTCCTACAATGAGCAGTTCTTC; cdr3_aa: CASSSQTASSYNEQFF
j_call: TRBJ1-5; v_call: TRBV4-1; clone_size: -; d_call: -; cdr3_nt: TGCGCCAGCAGCCAAATGGGGGGCGCGATGCAGCCCCAGCATTTT; cdr3_aa: CASSQMGGAMQPQHF
j_call: TRBJ1-1; v_call: TRBV29-1; clone_size: -; d_call: -; cdr3_nt: TGCAGCGTTTCTTTGACAGATGAAGCTTTCTTT; cdr3_aa: CSVSLTDEAFF
j_call: TRBJ1-5; v_call: TRBV6-5; clone_size: -; d_call: -; cdr3_nt: TGTGCCAGCAGACAGGGTATGGGCAATCAGCCCCAGCATTTT; cdr3_aa: CASRQGMGNQPQHF
j_call: TRBJ2-2; v_call: TRBV27; clone_size: -; d_call: -; cdr3_nt: TGTGCCAGCAGTTTCCAGACAGGGAACACCGGGGAGCTGTTTTTT; cdr3_aa: CASSFQTGNTGELFF
j_call: TRBJ1-4; v_call: TRBV19; clone_size: -; d_call: TRBD1; cdr3_nt: TGTGCCAGTACCACGACAGGGGGGAATGAAAAACTGTTTTTT; cdr3_aa: CASTTTGGNEKLFF
j_call: TRBJ2-2; v_call: TRBV7-2; clone_size: once; d_call: -; cdr3_nt: TGTGCCAGCAGCTCGAGGGGGGGGACCTGGGAGCTGTTTTTT; cdr3_aa: CASSSRGGTWELFF
j_call: TRBJ2-1; v_call: TRBV5-4; clone_size: -; d_call: TRBD2; cdr3_nt: TGTGCCAGCACCCAAGGAGCGGGAGGGAACTACAATGAGCAGTTCTTC; cdr3_aa: CASTQGAGGNYNEQFF
j_call: TRBJ1-5; v_call: TRBV7-8; clone_size: -; d_call: TRBD1; cdr3_nt: TGTGCCAGCAGCCGGACAGGGTGGGGGGATCAGCCCCAGCATTTT; cdr3_aa: CASSRTGWGDQPQHF
j_call: TRBJ2-7; v_call: TRBV5-6; clone_size: -; d_call: -; cdr3_nt: TGTGCCAGCAATGTATTGACGGGGGCTGGTGGGTACGAGCAGTACTTC; cdr3_aa: CASNVLTGAGGYEQYF
j_call: TRBJ1-1; v_call: TRBV18; clone_size: -; d_call: -; cdr3_nt: TGTGCCAGCTCATCCGCCATGAACACTGAAGCTTTCTTT; cdr3_aa: CASSSAMNTEAFF
j_call: TRBJ2-7; v_call: TRBV14; clone_size: -; d_call: -; cdr3_nt: TGTGCCAGCAGCCCAACAGAACCCTTCAAGCAGTACTTC; cdr3_aa: CASSPTEPFKQYF
j_call: TRBJ1-2; v_call: TRBV5-8; clone_size: -; d_call: -; cdr3_nt: TGTGCCAGCAGCGCGGGGCCGTACTATGGCTACACCTTC; cdr3_aa: CASSAGPYYGYTF
j_call: TRBJ1-2; v_call: TRBV19; clone_size: -; d_call: TRBD1; cdr3_nt: TGTGCCAGTAGTGCTCCGGGACAGGGCGGTGGCTACACCTTC; cdr3_aa: CASSAPGQGGGYTF
j_call: TRBJ2-7; v_call: TRBV18; clone_size: -; d_call: -; cdr3_nt: TGTGCCAGCTCACCCAACAGGGAGGGGGAGCAGTACTTC; cdr3_aa: CASSPNREGEQYF
j_call: TRBJ2-7; v_call: TRBV15; clone_size: once; d_call: TRBD2; cdr3_nt: TGTGCCACCAGCAGAGATCTAGGACTAGGGCCTTCCTACGAGCAGTACTTC; cdr3_aa: CATSRDLGLGPSYEQYF
j_call: TRBJ2-3; v_call: TRBV2; clone_size: -; d_call: -; cdr3_nt: TGTGCCAGCAGTTTAGGAAACTGGGGGTCAGATACGCAGTATTTT; cdr3_aa: CASSLGNWGSDTQYF
j_call: TRBJ2-5; v_call: TRBV5-6; clone_size: -; d_call: -; cdr3_nt: TGTGCCAGCAGCTTTTTTCAGTCAGAGACCCAGTACTTC; cdr3_aa: CASSFFQSETQYF
j_call: TRBJ1-6; v_call: TRBV2; clone_size: -; d_call: -; cdr3_nt: TGTGCCAGCAGTGATAGTTACGGGGAATCACCCCTCCACTTT; cdr3_aa: CASSDSYGESPLHF
j_call: TRBJ1-5; v_call: TRBV7-2; clone_size: -; d_call: -; cdr3_nt: TGTGCCAGCAGCTTAGGCCGAAATCAGCCCCAGCATTTT; cdr3_aa: CASSLGRNQPQHF
j_call: TRBJ2-1; v_call: TRBV19; clone_size: -; d_call: TRBD2; cdr3_nt: TGTGCCAGTAGTAAATACCGGACTAGCGGGAGCCACAATGAGCAGTTCTTC; cdr3_aa: CASSKYRTSGSHNEQFF
j_call: TRBJ2-1; v_call: TRBV19; clone_size: -; d_call: TRBD2; cdr3_nt: TGTGCCAGTAGATTAGCGGGAGGGGCCAATGAGCAGTTCTTC; cdr3_aa: CASRLAGGANEQFF
j_call: TRBJ2-6; v_call: TRBV5-6; clone_size: once; d_call: -; cdr3_nt: TGTGCCAGCAGCTTGGCGTCAGCCTCTGGGGCCAACGTCCTGACTTTC; cdr3_aa: CASSLASASGANVLTF
j_call: TRBJ1-2; v_call: TRBV28; clone_size: -; d_call: TRBD1; cdr3_nt: TGTGCCAGCAGAACAGGGGGCTATGGCTACACCTTC; cdr3_aa: CASRTGGYGYTF
j_call: TRBJ1-5; v_call: TRBV5-8; clone_size: -; d_call: -; cdr3_nt: TGTGCCAGCAGCTTGGTTGATCAGCCCCAGCATTTT; cdr3_aa: CASSLVDQPQHF
j_call: TRBJ1-4; v_call: TRBV5-1; clone_size: -; d_call: -; cdr3_nt: TGCGCCAGCAGCTTGGGGGCCTCCGAGGATGAAAAACTGTTTTTT; cdr3_aa: CASSLGASEDEKLFF
j_call: TRBJ2-5; v_call: TRBV25-1; clone_size: -; d_call: -; cdr3_nt: TGTGCCAGCAGACTCGTGGAGACCCAGTACTTC; cdr3_aa: CASRLVETQYF
j_call: TRBJ2-3; v_call: TRBV11-2; clone_size: -; d_call: TRBD2; cdr3_nt: TGTGCCAGTAACCGGGGGGGGAGAGATACGCAGTATTTT; cdr3_aa: CASNRGGRDTQYF
j_call: TRBJ2-7; v_call: TRBV4-1; clone_size: -; d_call: TRBD2; cdr3_nt: TGCGCCAGCAAGCGGGCGGGAGAGCGAGGGGAGCAGTACTTC; cdr3_aa: CASKRAGERGEQYF
j_call: TRBJ1-2; v_call: TRBV2; clone_size: -; d_call: TRBD1; cdr3_nt: TGTGCCAGCAGGAGGGACAGCGAGAACTATGGCTACACCTTC; cdr3_aa: CASRRDSENYGYTF
j_call: TRBJ1-4; v_call: TRBV28; clone_size: once; d_call: -; cdr3_nt: TGTGCCAGCAGTTCCATGACCCTGCAGAGGTCAACTAATGAAAAACTGTTTTTT; cdr3_aa: CASSSMTLQRSTNEKLFF
j_call: TRBJ2-3; v_call: TRBV2; clone_size: -; d_call: -; cdr3_nt: TGTGCCACTCGGACAAACACAGATACGCAGTATTTT; cdr3_aa: CATRTNTDTQYF
j_call: TRBJ1-1; v_call: TRBV11-2; clone_size: few; d_call: -; cdr3_nt: TGTGCCAGCAGCTTAGAAAGGAACACTGAAGCTTTCTTT; cdr3_aa: CASSLERNTEAFF
j_call: TRBJ1-1; v_call: TRBV6-6; clone_size: -; d_call: -; cdr3_nt: TGTGCCAGCCGGTATCGGACTGAAGCTTTCTTT; cdr3_aa: CASRYRTEAFF
j_call: TRBJ2-1; v_call: TRBV6-5; clone_size: -; d_call: -; cdr3_nt: TGTGCCAGCAGTTACATGCTCAGCTCCTACAATGAGCAGTTCTTC; cdr3_aa: CASSYMLSSYNEQFF
j_call: TRBJ2-5; v_call: TRBV9; clone_size: -; d_call: TRBD2; cdr3_nt: TGTGCCAGCAGCGTAGCGGGAGGGATGGAGGAGACCCAGTACTTC; cdr3_aa: CASSVAGGMEETQYF
j_call: TRBJ1-1; v_call: TRBV6-6; clone_size: -; d_call: TRBD1; cdr3_nt: TGTGCCAGCAGTTTCGCACAGGGGGCGGTCGAAGCTTTCTTT; cdr3_aa: CASSFAQGAVEAFF
j_call: TRBJ2-2; v_call: TRBV10-3; clone_size: -; d_call: -; cdr3_nt: TGTGCCATCAGTGGTACCGGGGCAACCGGGGAGCTGTTTTTT; cdr3_aa: CAISGTGATGELFF
j_call: TRBJ2-5; v_call: TRBV5-4; clone_size: -; d_call: TRBD1; cdr3_nt: TGTGCCAGCACCCCGACAGGGGGCTTGGAGACCCAGTACTTC; cdr3_aa: CASTPTGGLETQYF
j_call: TRBJ2-1; v_call: TRBV4-1; clone_size: -; d_call: -; cdr3_nt: TGCGCCAGCAGCTCCCGGGACCCAACAAAGCAGTTCTTC; cdr3_aa: CASSSRDPTKQFF
j_call: TRBJ1-1; v_call: TRBV5-8; clone_size: few; d_call: -; cdr3_nt: TGTGCCAGCAGCCAAGGGGGCACTGAAGCTTTCTTT; cdr3_aa: CASSQGGTEAFF
j_call: TRBJ1-3; v_call: TRBV2; clone_size: -; d_call: -; cdr3_nt: TGTGCCAGCAGCGTGGACAGCCTCTCTGGAAACACCATATATTTT; cdr3_aa: CASSVDSLSGNTIYF
j_call: TRBJ2-5; v_call: TRBV5-1; clone_size: -; d_call: -; cdr3_nt: TGCGCCAGCAGCTTGGGGGCAGGATCGTGGGGAGAGACCCAGTACTTC; cdr3_aa: CASSLGAGSWGETQYF
j_call: TRBJ1-2; v_call: TRBV11-1; clone_size: -; d_call: -; cdr3_nt: TGTGCCAGCAGCGAATCCACCTATGGCTACACCTTC; cdr3_aa: CASSESTYGYTF
j_call: TRBJ2-1; v_call: TRBV30; clone_size: -; d_call: -; cdr3_nt: TGTGCCTGGAGCCTGGGACCCGTTGAGGAGCAGTTCTTC; cdr3_aa: CAWSLGPVEEQFF
j_call: TRBJ2-7; v_call: TRBV4-3; clone_size: -; d_call: -; cdr3_nt: TGCGCCAGCAGCCAAGATTATCCGGGTTCCTACGAGCAGTACTTC; cdr3_aa: CASSQDYPGSYEQYF
j_call: TRBJ2-7; v_call: TRBV11-2; clone_size: -; d_call: -; cdr3_nt: TGTGCCAGCAGCTTCCTCAGGGGAACCTACGAGCAGTACTTC; cdr3_aa: CASSFLRGTYEQYF
j_call: TRBJ2-1; v_call: TRBV7-2; clone_size: -; d_call: -; cdr3_nt: TGTGCCAGCAGCTTACAACCGGGACCGGGGGGCTATGAGCAGTTCTTC; cdr3_aa: CASSLQPGPGGYEQFF
j_call: TRBJ2-5; v_call: TRBV7-9; clone_size: once; d_call: TRBD2; cdr3_nt: TGTGCCAGCAGCCCCGGACCGAGCTCCCGGGGGGCCCAGTACTTC; cdr3_aa: CASSPGPSSRGAQYF
j_call: TRBJ2-5; v_call: TRBV5-4; clone_size: -; d_call: -; cdr3_nt: TGTGCCAGCCAAGGGGGTCGGGGGGACCAAGAGACCCAGTACTTC; cdr3_aa: CASQGGRGDQETQYF
j_call: TRBJ1-6; v_call: TRBV9; clone_size: few; d_call: TRBD1; cdr3_nt: TGTGCCAGCAGTGAGAGGACAGGGAGGAGTTCACCCCTCCACTTT; cdr3_aa: CASSERTGRSSPLHF
j_call: TRBJ2-3; v_call: TRBV19; clone_size: few; d_call: -; cdr3_nt: TGTGCCACCAGGGGAAGTCAGGCAGATACGCAGTATTTT; cdr3_aa: CATRGSQADTQYF